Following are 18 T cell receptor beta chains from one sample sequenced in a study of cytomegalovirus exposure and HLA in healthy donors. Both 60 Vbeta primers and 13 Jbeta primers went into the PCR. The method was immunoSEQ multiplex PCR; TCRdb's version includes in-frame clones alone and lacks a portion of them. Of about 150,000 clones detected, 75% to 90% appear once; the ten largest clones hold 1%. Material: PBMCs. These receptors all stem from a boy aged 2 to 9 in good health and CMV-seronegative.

CDR3 amino acids: CASSPLLAVVIHEQYV. The CDR3 coding sequence is TGTGCCAGCAGCCCCTTACTAGCGGTGGTTATACACGAGCAGTACGTC. This chain links TRBV5-4 with TRBJ2-7; 8 nucleotides agree with TRBD2. Per germline, CDR1 SGHNT and CDR2 YYREEE (reference sequence). The junction had 14 bases not matched to a gene; V was cut back by 4 bases and J by 5 bases. This CDR3 comprises 16 residues.

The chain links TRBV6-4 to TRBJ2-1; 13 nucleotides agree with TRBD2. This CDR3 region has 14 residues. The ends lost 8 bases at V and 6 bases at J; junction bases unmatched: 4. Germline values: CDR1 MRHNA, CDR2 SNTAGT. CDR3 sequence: CASGTSGGANEQFF. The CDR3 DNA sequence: TGTGCCAGCGGTACTAGCGGGGGGGCCAATGAGCAGTTCTTC.

CDR3 DNA: TGTGCCAGCAGTTACCTCCAGGACTCTGGAAACACCATATATTTT. Encoded protein: CASSYLQDSGNTIYF. The V gene is TRBV6-5, the J gene TRBJ1-3; D remains ambiguous. V was pared by 2 bases and J by 0 bases, with 8 bases between. The CDR3 is 15 residues long. Germline CDR1 and CDR2: MNHEY and SVGAGI.

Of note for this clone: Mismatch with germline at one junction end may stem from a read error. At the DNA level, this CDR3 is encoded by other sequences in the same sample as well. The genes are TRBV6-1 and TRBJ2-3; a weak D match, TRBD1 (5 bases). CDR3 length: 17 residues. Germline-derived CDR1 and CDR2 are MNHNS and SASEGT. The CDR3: CASSEGRIRAYTDTQYF. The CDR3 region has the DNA TGTGCCAGCAGCGAAGGCCGGATCAGGGCTTACACAGATACGCAGTATTTT.

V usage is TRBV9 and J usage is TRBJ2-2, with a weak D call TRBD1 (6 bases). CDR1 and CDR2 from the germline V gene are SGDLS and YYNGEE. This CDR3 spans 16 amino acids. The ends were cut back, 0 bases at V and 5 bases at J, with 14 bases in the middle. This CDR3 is CASSVETGHSTGELFF. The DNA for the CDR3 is TGTGCCAGCAGCGTAGAAACGGGACACTCGACCGGGGAGCTGTTTTTT.

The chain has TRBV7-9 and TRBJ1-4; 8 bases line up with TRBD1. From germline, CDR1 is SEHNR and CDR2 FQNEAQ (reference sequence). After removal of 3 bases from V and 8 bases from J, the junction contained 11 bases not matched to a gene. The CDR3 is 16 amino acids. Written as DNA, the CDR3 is TGTGCCAGCAGCTTGGCAGGGGGCGAGGGTGGAGAAAAACTGTTTTTT. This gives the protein CASSLAGGEGGEKLFF.

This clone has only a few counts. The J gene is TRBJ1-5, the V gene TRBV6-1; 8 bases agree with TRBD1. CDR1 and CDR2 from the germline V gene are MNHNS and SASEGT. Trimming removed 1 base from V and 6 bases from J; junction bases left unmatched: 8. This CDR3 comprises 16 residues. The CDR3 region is CASSEEVGTGFQPQHF. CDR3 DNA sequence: TGTGCCAGCAGTGAAGAGGTAGGGACAGGTTTTCAGCCCCAGCATTTT.

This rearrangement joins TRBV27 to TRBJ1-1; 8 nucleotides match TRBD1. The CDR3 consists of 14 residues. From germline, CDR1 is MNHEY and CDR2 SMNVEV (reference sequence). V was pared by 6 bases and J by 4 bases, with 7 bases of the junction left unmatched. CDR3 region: CASRDRGFGTEAFF. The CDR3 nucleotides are TGTGCCAGCAGAGACAGGGGTTTCGGCACTGAAGCTTTCTTT.

The DNA for the CDR3 is TGTGCCAGTAGTATCCTAGGGGGGGGAAATGAAAAACTGTTTTTT. Protein sequence: CASSILGGGNEKLFF. This chain links TRBV19 with TRBJ1-4; D is possibly TRBD1 (6 bases). V was pared by 3 bases and J by 5 bases, with 13 bases between. The V gene's germline CDR1 is LNHDA and CDR2 SQIVND (reference sequence). There are 15 residues in the CDR3. Drawing the rest from reference TRBV19 and TRBJ1-4, the complete variable domain is DGGITQSPKYLFRKEGQNVTLSCEQNLNHDAMYWYRQDPGQGLRLIYYSQIVNDFQKGDIAEGYSVSREKKESFPLTVTSAQKNPTAFYLCASSILGGGNEKLFFGSGTQLSVL.

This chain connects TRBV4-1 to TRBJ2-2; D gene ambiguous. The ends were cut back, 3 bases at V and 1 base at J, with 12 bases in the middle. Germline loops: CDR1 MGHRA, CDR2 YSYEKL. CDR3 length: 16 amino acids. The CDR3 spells CASSQPHRRNTGELFF. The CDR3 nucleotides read TGCGCCAGCAGCCAGCCCCACAGAAGGAACACCGGGGAGCTGTTTTTT.

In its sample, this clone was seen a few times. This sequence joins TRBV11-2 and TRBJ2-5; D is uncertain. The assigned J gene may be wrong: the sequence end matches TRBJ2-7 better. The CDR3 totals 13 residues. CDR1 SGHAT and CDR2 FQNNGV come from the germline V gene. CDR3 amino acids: CASSPFGSYEQYF. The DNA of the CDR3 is TGTGCCAGCAGCCCCTTCGGGTCCTACGAGCAGTACTTC.

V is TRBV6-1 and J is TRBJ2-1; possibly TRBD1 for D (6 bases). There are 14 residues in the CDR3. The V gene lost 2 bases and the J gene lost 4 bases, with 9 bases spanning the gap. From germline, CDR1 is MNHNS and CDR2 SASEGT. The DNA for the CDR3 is TGTGCCAGCAGTGAATACAGGGCGTACAATGAGCAGTTCTTC. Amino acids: CASSEYRAYNEQFF.

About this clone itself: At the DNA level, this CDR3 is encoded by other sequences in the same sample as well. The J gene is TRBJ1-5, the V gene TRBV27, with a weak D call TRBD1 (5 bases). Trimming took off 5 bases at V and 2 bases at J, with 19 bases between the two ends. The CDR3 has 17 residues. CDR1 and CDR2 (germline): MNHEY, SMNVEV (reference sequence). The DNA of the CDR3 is TGTGCCAGCAGTCACAGGACCCGTCCTTTTGGCAATCAGCCCCAGCATTTT. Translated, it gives CASSHRTRPFGNQPQHF.

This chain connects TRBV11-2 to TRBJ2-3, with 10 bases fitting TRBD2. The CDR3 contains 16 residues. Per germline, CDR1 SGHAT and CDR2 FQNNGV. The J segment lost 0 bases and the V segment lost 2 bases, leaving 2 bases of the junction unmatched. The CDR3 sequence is CASSLRGLASTDTQYF. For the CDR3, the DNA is TGTGCCAGCAGCTTAAGGGGACTAGCGAGCACAGATACGCAGTATTTT. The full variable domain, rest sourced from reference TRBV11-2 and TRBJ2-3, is EAGVAQSPRYKIIEKRQSVAFWCNPISGHATLYWYQQILGQGPKLLIQFQNNGVVDDSQLPKDRFSAERLKGVDSTLKIQPAKLEDSAVYLCASSLRGLASTDTQYFGPGTRLTVL.

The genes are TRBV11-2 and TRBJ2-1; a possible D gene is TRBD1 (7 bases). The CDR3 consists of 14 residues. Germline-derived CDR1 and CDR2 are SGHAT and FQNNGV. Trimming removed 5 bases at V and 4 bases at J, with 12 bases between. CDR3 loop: CASSARGAYNEQFF. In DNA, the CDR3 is TGTGCCAGCAGCGCCAGGGGGGCGTACAATGAGCAGTTCTTC.

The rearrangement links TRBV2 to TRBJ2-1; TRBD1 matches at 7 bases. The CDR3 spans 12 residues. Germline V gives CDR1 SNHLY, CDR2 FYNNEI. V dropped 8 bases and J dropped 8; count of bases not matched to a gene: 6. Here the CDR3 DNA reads TGTGCCAGCGACAGGGATACCGATGAGCAGTTCTTC. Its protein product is CASDRDTDEQFF.

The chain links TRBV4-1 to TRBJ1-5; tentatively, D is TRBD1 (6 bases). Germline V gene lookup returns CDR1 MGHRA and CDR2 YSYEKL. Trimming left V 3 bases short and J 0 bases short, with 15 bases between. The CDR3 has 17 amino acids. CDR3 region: CASSHGGARGSNQPQHF. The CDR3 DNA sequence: TGCGCCAGCAGCCACGGGGGGGCTCGGGGTAGCAATCAGCCCCAGCATTTT.

For the CDR3, the DNA is TGTGCCAGCACCGAGACTAGCGGGAGGGTGGCTGAGCAGTTCTTC. Translated: CASTETSGRVAEQFF. The V gene is TRBV6-5, the J gene TRBJ2-1, with TRBD2 matching over 14 bases. Germline assignment: CDR1 MNHEY and CDR2 SVGAGI. With V trimmed by 7 bases and J by 9 bases, 8 bases remained unmatched. This CDR3 comprises 15 residues.